These 30 T cell receptor beta chains were sequenced from one sample in a study of T cell responses to AZD1222 COVID-19 vaccine. The data were produced by immunoSEQ multiplex PCR, yet TCRdb's version contains in-frame clones alone and is incomplete. Of roughly 160,000 clones in the sample, about 90% were seen once. The source material was peripheral blood, sampled on day 0 of AZD1222 vaccination. These receptors were taken from an adult in good health.

As regards this clone: A junction end diverges from the germline sequence, so it may reflect a read error. The chain combines TRBV5-4 with TRBJ2-7; D uncertain. The germline V gene encodes CDR1 SGHNT and CDR2 YYREEE (reference sequence). This CDR3 has 11 amino acids. The CDR3 DNA is TGTGCCAGCAGCTCCGACATGGAGCGGTACTTC. This sequence encodes CASSSDMERYF.

V is TRBV5-1 and J is TRBJ1-6; D is unresolved. CDR1 is SGHRS and CDR2 is YFSETQ in the germline V gene. The CDR3 loop spans 13 amino acids. The V end was cut by 0 bases, the J end by 10 bases, with 8 bases between. The CDR3 DNA is TGCGCCAGCAGCTTGGCGGGCAGGTCACCCCTCCACTTT. It yields the protein CASSLAGRSPLHF.

This sequence joins TRBV27 and TRBJ2-1, with 11 bases identical to TRBD2. Germline-derived CDR1 and CDR2 are MNHEY and SMNVEV (reference sequence). CDR3 length equals 14 residues. Losses at the gene ends were 10 bases for V and 6 bases for J; bases not matched to a gene: 8. The CDR3 DNA reads as TGTGCCACAAGACTAGCGGGAATAGGCAATGAGCAGTTCTTC. Translating it yields CATRLAGIGNEQFF.

The rearrangement links TRBV9 to TRBJ1-2; TRBD1 agrees at 11 bases. V gave up 3 bases and J gave up 5 bases; unmatched junction bases: 9. This CDR3 is 16 amino acids long. Per the germline V gene, CDR1 is SGDLS and CDR2 is YYNGEE. DNA for the CDR3: TGTGCCAGCAGCGGGTCACCCGGACAGGGGGCGTATGGCTACACCTTC. This translates into CASSGSPGQGAYGYTF.

In this sample, this clone turned up a few times. The chain couples TRBV28 to TRBJ1-1, with D possibly TRBD1 on 5 matching bases. CDR3 length: 14 amino acids. Germline V gene lookup returns CDR1 MDHEN and CDR2 SYDVKM. Trimming took off 7 bases at V and 2 bases at J, with 14 bases between the two ends. CDR3 bases: TGTGCCAGCATTGTGAGTGGGGGTAACACTGAAGCTTTCTTT. Translating gives CASIVSGGNTEAFF.

The chain joins TRBV18 to TRBJ2-7; TRBD1 matches at 9 bases. The germline V gene encodes CDR1 KGHSH and CDR2 LQKENI. With 3 bases clipped from V and 1 base from J, the junction kept 1 base outside the gene matches. The CDR3 length is 14 residues. CDR3 nucleotide sequence: TGTGCCAGCTCACCTGGGACAGGGTCCTACGAGCAGTACTTC. It codes for CASSPGTGSYEQYF. The full variable domain, rest sourced from reference TRBV18 and TRBJ2-7, is NAGVMQNPRHLVRRRGQEARLRCSPMKGHSHVYWYRQLPEEGLKFMVYLQKENIIDESGMPKERFSAEFPKEGPSILRIQQVVRGDSAAYFCASSPGTGSYEQYFGPGTRLTVT.

This clone was seen more than once but under ten times. The CDR3 DNA sequence: TGTGCCAGCAGTTTATGGACAGGGGGTTCCTACGAGCAGTACTTC. Residues: CASSLWTGGSYEQYF. The rearrangement uses TRBV28 and TRBJ2-7; 9 positions agree with TRBD1. Trimming cost V 0 bases and J 1 base; bases outside gene matches: 1. The CDR3 contains 15 residues. Looked up from germline, CDR1 is MDHEN and CDR2 is SYDVKM.

V usage is TRBV24-1 and J usage is TRBJ1-2; 10 positions match TRBD1. This CDR3 is 15 amino acids long. Germline lookup yields CDR1 KGHDR and CDR2 SFDVKD. The V segment lost 2 bases and the J segment 2 bases; nucleotides outside the gene matches: 1. Here the CDR3 DNA reads TGTGCCACCAGTGATTCGGGACAGGGGAACTATGGCTACACCTTC. Encoded protein: CATSDSGQGNYGYTF.

The table lists this clone with a few counts. The chain carries TRBV29-1 and TRBJ2-7; 7 bases align to TRBD1. The germline V gene encodes CDR1 SQVTM and CDR2 ANQGSEA. V lost 2 bases, J lost 2 bases, and 9 bases stayed unmatched. There are 15 residues in the CDR3. CDR3 in DNA: TGCAGCGTTGAATATCGGGACAGCATAGCCTACGAGCAGTACTTC. Translated: CSVEYRDSIAYEQYF.

The rearrangement joins TRBV3-1 (or the pseudogene TRBV3-2) to TRBJ2-7, with D possibly being TRBD2 (5 bases). The CDR3 is made up of 15 amino acids. The V gene's germline CDR1 is LGHDT and CDR2 YNNKEL (reference sequence). Trimming left V 4 bases short and J 0 bases short, with 13 bases between. CDR3 loop: CASSPAGLPSYEQYF. Here the CDR3 DNA reads TGTGCCAGCAGCCCCGCCGGACTTCCCTCCTACGAGCAGTACTTC.

The table lists this clone with a count of one. This CDR3 reads CAVGGQGTSPFF. The CDR3 DNA follows: TGTGCCGTCGGGGGACAGGGGACGTCTCCTTTCTTT. The chain joins TRBV6-5 to TRBJ1-1; 10 positions match TRBD1. The CDR3 is made up of 12 amino acids. The germline V gene has CDR1 MNHEY and CDR2 SVGAGI. V dropped 11 bases and J dropped 12; count of bases not matched to a gene: 12.

The chain recombines TRBV28 with TRBJ2-1; 12 bases line up with TRBD2. The germline V gene has CDR1 MDHEN and CDR2 SYDVKM. V dropped 8 bases and J dropped 4; count of bases not matched to a gene: 6. CDR3 length: 15 residues. The CDR3 here is CASLAGGPGYNEQFF. For the CDR3, the DNA is TGTGCCAGCCTAGCGGGAGGGCCAGGTTACAATGAGCAGTTCTTC.

V usage is TRBV19 and J usage is TRBJ1-2; weak D call: TRBD1 (6 bases). In germline, CDR1 is LNHDA, CDR2 SQIVND (reference sequence). This CDR3 spans 16 amino acids. The V and J ends lost 9 bases and 3 bases respectively, with 23 bases between them. The CDR3 sequence is CASNPSARGSDYGYTF. The CDR3 DNA reads TGTGCCAGCAACCCCTCAGCCAGGGGTTCTGACTATGGCTACACCTTC. Combining the CDR3 with reference TRBV19 and TRBJ1-2 gives the whole variable domain DGGITQSPKYLFRKEGQNVTLSCEQNLNHDAMYWYRQDPGQGLRLIYYSQIVNDFQKGDIAEGYSVSREKKESFPLTVTSAQKNPTAFYLCASNPSARGSDYGYTFGSGTRLTVV.

The chain links TRBV5-4 to TRBJ1-2; TRBD1 agrees at 10 bases. The germline CDR1 and CDR2 sequences are SGHNT and YYREEE (reference sequence). This CDR3 has 15 residues. V gave up 4 bases and J gave up 2 bases; unmatched junction bases: 5. DNA of the CDR3: TGTGCCAGCAGCGGGACAGGGGTGGGGAACTATGGCTACACCTTC. It encodes CASSGTGVGNYGYTF. The full variable domain, completed using reference TRBV5-4 and TRBJ1-2, is ETGVTQSPTHLIKTRGQQVTLRCSSQSGHNTVSWYQQALGQGPQFIFQYYREEENGRGNFPPRFSGLQFPNYSSELNVNALELDDSALYLCASSGTGVGNYGYTFGSGTRLTVV.

V and J are TRBV28 and TRBJ2-3; possible D gene TRBD1, 5 bases. Germline lookup yields CDR1 MDHEN and CDR2 SYDVKM. This CDR3 is 13 amino acids long. With 1 base removed from V and 6 bases from J, the gap between germline ends came to 8 bases. The CDR3 coding sequence is TGTGCCAGCAGTTTATCGACAGTGGATACGCAGTATTTT. This sequence encodes CASSLSTVDTQYF.

The CDR3 loop is CASSQVRVIDEQFF. In nucleotides, the CDR3 is TGCGCCAGCAGCCAAGTCAGGGTAATCGATGAGCAGTTCTTC. V is TRBV4-3 and J is TRBJ2-1; possibly TRBD1 for D (5 bases). The V gene's germline CDR1 is LGHNA and CDR2 YSLEER. V lost 1 base, J lost 8 bases, and 12 bases lay in between. There are 14 residues in the CDR3.

The genes are TRBV5-1 and TRBJ1-2; D is unresolved. Germline CDR1 reads SGHRS; CDR2 reads YFSETQ. CDR3 size: 14 residues. Trimming shortened V by 6 bases and J by 3 bases, and 15 bases separated the two germline ends. CDR3 DNA: TGCGCCAGCACCGCTTCATACGGGGACTATGGCTACACCTTC. Protein product: CASTASYGDYGYTF.

The gene calls are TRBV6-4 and TRBJ2-7, with D possibly TRBD2 on 5 matching bases. The germline V gene has CDR1 MRHNA and CDR2 SNTAGT. This CDR3 region has 13 residues. Trimming pared 4 bases from V and 2 bases from J, leaving 9 bases between. CDR3 in DNA: TGTGCCAGCAGTGCAACGGGAACCTACGAGCAGTACTTC. It is translated as CASSATGTYEQYF.

The genes are TRBV5-6 and TRBJ2-1, with D unresolved. Trimming stripped 2 bases from V and 0 bases from J, with 12 bases between. The CDR3 is 16 residues long. Germline V lookup: CDR1 SGHDT, CDR2 YYEEEE. CDR3 loop: CASSLDRTSSYNEQFF. In DNA form, the CDR3 reads TGTGCCAGCAGCTTAGACCGTACAAGCTCCTACAATGAGCAGTTCTTC.

This clone was recorded at least ten times. J is TRBJ1-3 and V is TRBV21-1. TRBV21-1 is listed as a pseudogene. The CDR3 runs to 14 residues. In DNA, the CDR3 is TGTGCCAGCAGCGAGCGGGCTTCTGGAAACACCATATATTTT. It is translated as CASSERASGNTIYF.

The chain has TRBV6-2 or TRBV6-3 and TRBJ2-4; unclear D gene. Germline assignment: CDR1 MNHEY and CDR2 SVGEGT. V shed 4 bases and J shed 0 bases, with 16 bases lying between them. CDR3 length: 17 residues. The DNA of the CDR3 is TGTGCCAGCAGTTTCTCCGGCAGCCGACTAGCCAAAAACATTCAGTACTTC. This gives the protein CASSFSGSRLAKNIQYF.

The chain uses TRBV7-2 and TRBJ2-3; tentative D call: TRBD2 (6 bases). V lost 1 base and J lost 1, with 9 bases in between. Germline V gene lookup returns CDR1 SGHTA and CDR2 FQGNSA. CDR3 length: 15 residues. In DNA form, the CDR3 reads TGTGCCAGCAGCTTAGTGGACTACGGCACAGATACGCAGTATTTT. It codes for CASSLVDYGTDTQYF.

V and J are TRBV7-2 and TRBJ2-7, with 15 nucleotides matching TRBD2. V gave up 6 bases and J gave up 4 bases; unmatched junction bases: 1. Germline V gives CDR1 SGHTA, CDR2 FQGNSA. The CDR3 is 14 amino acids. The CDR3 bases are TGTGCCAGCAGTGGGACTAGCGGGGGGTACGAGCAGTACTTC. Encoded protein: CASSGTSGGYEQYF.

This chain joins TRBV18 and TRBJ2-5; the D is unclear. The germline V gene has CDR1 KGHSH and CDR2 LQKENI. The CDR3 loop spans 13 amino acids. Trimming removed 2 bases from V and 4 bases from J, with 8 bases in between. The CDR3 spells CASSPALGETQYF. DNA of the CDR3: TGTGCCAGCTCACCAGCTCTCGGAGAGACCCAGTACTTC. Looking up the rest from reference TRBV18 and TRBJ2-5 gives the full variable domain: NAGVMQNPRHLVRRRGQEARLRCSPMKGHSHVYWYRQLPEEGLKFMVYLQKENIIDESGMPKERFSAEFPKEGPSILRIQQVVRGDSAAYFCASSPALGETQYFGPGTRLLVL.

The rearrangement links TRBV5-4 to TRBJ1-1; 7 bases are shared with TRBD1. CDR1 and CDR2 (germline): SGHNT, YYREEE (reference sequence). The CDR3 has 14 amino acids. The junction had 4 bases not matched to a gene; V was cut back by 4 bases and J by 1 base. Here the CDR3 DNA reads TGTGCCAGCAGCCCAGGGGGGACGAACACTGAAGCTTTCTTT. Translated, it gives CASSPGGTNTEAFF.

The chain couples TRBV12-5 to TRBJ1-2; 9 nucleotides match TRBD1. Germline V lookup: CDR1 LGHNT, CDR2 FRNRAP. V dropped 6 bases and J dropped 3; count of bases not matched to a gene: 5. This CDR3 contains 14 residues. CDR3 in amino acids: CASGRQGGYYGYTF. For the CDR3, the DNA is TGTGCTAGTGGGCGACAGGGGGGCTACTATGGCTACACCTTC.

The chain uses TRBV5-6 and TRBJ1-1; D is unclear. V was trimmed by 3 bases and J by 5 bases, leaving 8 bases between them. CDR3 length: 12 residues. Germline CDR1 SGHDT, CDR2 YYEEEE. The CDR3 sequence is CASSSQRTEAFF. The CDR3, as DNA: TGTGCCAGCAGCTCACAGAGGACTGAAGCTTTCTTT.

V usage is TRBV7-3 and J usage is TRBJ2-1; 10 bases align to TRBD1. Looked up from germline, CDR1 is SGHTA and CDR2 is FQGTGA. The CDR3 consists of 12 residues. Trimming cost V 2 bases and J 13 bases; bases outside gene matches: 2. In DNA form, the CDR3 reads TGTGCCAGCAGCTTAGGGACAGGGGCCCAGTTCTTC. Encoded protein: CASSLGTGAQFF.

The CDR3 DNA reads as TGTGCCAGCAGTGAGACGGGACTAGCGGGAGGTGGGCAGTTCTTC. This encodes CASSETGLAGGGQFF. The genes are TRBV6-4 and TRBJ2-1; 15 bases match TRBD2. Germline values: CDR1 MRHNA, CDR2 SNTAGT. CDR3 length: 15 residues. Losses at the gene ends were 3 bases for V and 12 bases for J; bases not matched to a gene: 6.

The rearrangement uses TRBV5-6 and TRBJ2-7; the D gene is possibly TRBD2 (5 bases). The CDR3 spans 14 residues. Germline-derived CDR1 and CDR2 are SGHDT and YYEEEE. Trimming stripped 0 bases from V and 3 bases from J, with 10 bases between. CDR3 bases: TGTGCCAGCAGCTTGGGGAGGTCCCACTACGAGCAGTACTTC. As protein: CASSLGRSHYEQYF.